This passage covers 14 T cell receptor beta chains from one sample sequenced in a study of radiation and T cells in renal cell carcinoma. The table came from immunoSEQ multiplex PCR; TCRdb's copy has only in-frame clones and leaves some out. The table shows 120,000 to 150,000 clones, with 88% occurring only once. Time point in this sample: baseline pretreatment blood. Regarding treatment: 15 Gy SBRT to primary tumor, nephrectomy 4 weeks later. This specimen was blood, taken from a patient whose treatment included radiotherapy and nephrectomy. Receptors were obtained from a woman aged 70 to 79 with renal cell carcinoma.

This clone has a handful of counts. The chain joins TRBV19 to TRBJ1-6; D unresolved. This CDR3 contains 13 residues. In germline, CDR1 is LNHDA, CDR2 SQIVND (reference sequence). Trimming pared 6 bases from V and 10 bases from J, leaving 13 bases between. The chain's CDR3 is CASSTTVGSPLHF. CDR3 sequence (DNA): TGTGCCAGTAGCACCACAGTCGGGTCACCCCTCCACTTT.

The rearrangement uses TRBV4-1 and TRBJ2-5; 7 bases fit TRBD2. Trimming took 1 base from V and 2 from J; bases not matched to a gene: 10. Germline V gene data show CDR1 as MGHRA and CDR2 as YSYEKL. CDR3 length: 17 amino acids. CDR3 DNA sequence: TGCGCCAGCAGCCAAGGGGGACTACCACATCCTCAAGAGACCCAGTACTTC. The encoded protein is CASSQGGLPHPQETQYF.

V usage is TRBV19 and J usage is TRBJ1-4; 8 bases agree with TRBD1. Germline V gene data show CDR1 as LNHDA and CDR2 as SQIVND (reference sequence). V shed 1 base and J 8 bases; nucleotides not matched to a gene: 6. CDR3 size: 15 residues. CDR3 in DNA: TGTGCCAGTAGTATAGGAGGAGGACAGGGAGAAAAACTGTTTTTT. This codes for CASSIGGGQGEKLFF.

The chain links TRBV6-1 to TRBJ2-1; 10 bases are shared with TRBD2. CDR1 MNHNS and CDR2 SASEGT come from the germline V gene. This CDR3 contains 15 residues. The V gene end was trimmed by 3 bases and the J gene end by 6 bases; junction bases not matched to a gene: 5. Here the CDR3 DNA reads TGTGCCAGCAGTGAGGCTAGCGGGGGCCTCAATGAGCAGTTCTTC. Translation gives CASSEASGGLNEQFF.

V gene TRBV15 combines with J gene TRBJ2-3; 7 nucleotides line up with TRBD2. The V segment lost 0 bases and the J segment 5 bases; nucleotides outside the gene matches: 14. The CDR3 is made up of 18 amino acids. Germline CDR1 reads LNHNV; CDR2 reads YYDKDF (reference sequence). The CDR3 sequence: CATSREPPKAGVRDTQYF. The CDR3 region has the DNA TGTGCCACCAGCAGAGAGCCCCCCAAGGCGGGGGTTAGAGATACGCAGTATTTT.

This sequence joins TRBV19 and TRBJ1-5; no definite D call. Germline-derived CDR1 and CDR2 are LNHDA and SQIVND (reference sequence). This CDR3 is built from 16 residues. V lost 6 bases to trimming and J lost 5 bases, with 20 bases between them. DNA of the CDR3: TGTGCCAGTAGGAACGACCCGGTCGGCCCTTATCAGCCCCAGCATTTT. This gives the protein CASRNDPVGPYQPQHF.

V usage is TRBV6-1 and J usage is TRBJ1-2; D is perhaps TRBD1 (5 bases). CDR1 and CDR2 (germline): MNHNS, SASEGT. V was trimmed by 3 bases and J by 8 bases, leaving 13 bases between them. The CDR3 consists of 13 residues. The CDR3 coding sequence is TGTGCCAGCAGTGAGCGGAGGGACGGCGGCTACACCTTC. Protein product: CASSERRDGGYTF.

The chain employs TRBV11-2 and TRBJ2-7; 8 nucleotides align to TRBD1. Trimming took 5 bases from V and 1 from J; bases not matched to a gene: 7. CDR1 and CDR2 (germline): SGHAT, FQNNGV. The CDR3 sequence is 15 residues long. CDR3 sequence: CASSLGTGQSYEQYF. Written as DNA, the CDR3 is TGTGCCAGCAGCCTTGGGACAGGACAATCCTACGAGCAGTACTTC.

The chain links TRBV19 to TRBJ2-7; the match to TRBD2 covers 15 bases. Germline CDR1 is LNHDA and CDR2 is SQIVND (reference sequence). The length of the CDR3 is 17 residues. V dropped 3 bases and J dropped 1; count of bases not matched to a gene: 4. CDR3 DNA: TGTGCCAGTAGTATCCAGGGACTAGCGGGGGGATCCTACGAGCAGTACTTC. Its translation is CASSIQGLAGGSYEQYF.

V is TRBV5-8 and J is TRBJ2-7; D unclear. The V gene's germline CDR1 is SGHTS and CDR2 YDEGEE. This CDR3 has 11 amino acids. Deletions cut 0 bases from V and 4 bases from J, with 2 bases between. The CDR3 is CASSLGYEQYF. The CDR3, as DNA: TGTGCCAGCAGCTTGGGGTACGAGCAGTACTTC. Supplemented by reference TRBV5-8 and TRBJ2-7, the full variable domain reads EAGVTQSPTHLIKTRGQQATLRCSPISGHTSVYWYQQALGLGLQFLLWYDEGEERNRGNFPPRFSGRQFPNYSSELNVNALELEDSALYLCASSLGYEQYFGPGTRLTVT.

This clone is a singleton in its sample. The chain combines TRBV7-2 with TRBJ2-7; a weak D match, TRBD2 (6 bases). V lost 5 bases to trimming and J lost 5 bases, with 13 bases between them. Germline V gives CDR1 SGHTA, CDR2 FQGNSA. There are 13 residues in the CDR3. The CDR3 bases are TGTGCCAGCAGCCCGACTAGGGGTCACGAGCAGTACTTC. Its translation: CASSPTRGHEQYF.

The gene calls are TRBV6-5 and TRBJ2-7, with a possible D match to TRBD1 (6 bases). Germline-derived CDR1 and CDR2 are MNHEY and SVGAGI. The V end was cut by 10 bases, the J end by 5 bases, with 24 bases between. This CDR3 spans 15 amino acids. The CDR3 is CATRGRGSLGDEQYF. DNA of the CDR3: TGTGCCACCCGGGGCAGGGGTTCCCTGGGGGACGAGCAGTACTTC.

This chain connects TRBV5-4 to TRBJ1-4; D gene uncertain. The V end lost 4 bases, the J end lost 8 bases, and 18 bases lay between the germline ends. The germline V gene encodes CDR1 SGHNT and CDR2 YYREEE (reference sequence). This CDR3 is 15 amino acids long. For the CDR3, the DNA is TGTGCCAGCAGCCTTGGGAGTAGGGTTGGGGAAAAACTGTTTTTT. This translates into CASSLGSRVGEKLFF. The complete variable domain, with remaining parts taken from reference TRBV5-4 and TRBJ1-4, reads ETGVTQSPTHLIKTRGQQVTLRCSSQSGHNTVSWYQQALGQGPQFIFQYYREEENGRGNFPPRFSGLQFPNYSSELNVNALELDDSALYLCASSLGSRVGEKLFFGSGTQLSVL.

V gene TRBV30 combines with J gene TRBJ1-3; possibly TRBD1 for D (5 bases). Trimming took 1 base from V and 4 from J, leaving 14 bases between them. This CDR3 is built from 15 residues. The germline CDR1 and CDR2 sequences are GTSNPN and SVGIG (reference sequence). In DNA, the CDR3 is TGTGCCTGGAGTGAAGGGACGTTTTCGGGAAACACCATATATTTT. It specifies CAWSEGTFSGNTIYF.